Each of the 23 T cell receptor beta chains below was sequenced from the same sample in a study of blood T cell repertoires in COVID-19. Produced via immunoSEQ multiplex PCR; TCRdb's table is partial and in-frame only. This sample yields over 50,000 clones, of which about 81% are seen a single time; approximately 14% belongs to the top ten. The sequencing input was peripheral blood. The receptors were sampled from an elderly man with acute or convalescent COVID-19.

The rearrangement joins TRBV7-8 to TRBJ2-7; 7 positions match TRBD1. Looked up from germline, CDR1 is SGHVS and CDR2 is FQNEAQ. V shed 3 bases, J shed 1 base, and the junction held 6 bases outside the gene matches. CDR3 size: 15 residues. The CDR3 loop reads CASSFGTELSYEQYF. CDR3 sequence (DNA): TGTGCCAGCAGCTTCGGGACAGAGCTTTCCTACGAGCAGTACTTC.

As for this clone: The junction differs from germline at one of its ends, possibly a read error. The chain links TRBV7-3 to TRBJ2-5; 13 bases are a match to TRBD2. The CDR3 contains 13 residues. CDR1 and CDR2 from the germline V gene are SGHTA and FQGTGA. The CDR3 loop is CASSLGLAGDQDF. The CDR3 nucleotides read TGTGCCAGCAGCTTAGGACTAGCGGGGGATCAGGACTTC.

This clone was seen a single time. The CDR3 DNA reads as TGCAGCGTTGAGGAGGGGTGGGGGTATGGCTACACCTTC. Its protein is CSVEEGWGYGYTF. The chain is built from TRBV29-1 and TRBJ1-2; possible D gene TRBD1, 5 bases. CDR1 SQVTM and CDR2 ANQGSEA come from the germline V gene. V lost 3 bases, J lost 5 bases, and 13 bases lay in between. There are 13 residues in the CDR3.

The chain carries TRBV2 and TRBJ2-3; D not certain. The CDR3 has 11 amino acids. Per the germline V gene, CDR1 is SNHLY and CDR2 is FYNNEI. Trimming cost V 4 bases and J 5 bases, with 4 bases left between them. CDR3 in DNA: TGTGCCAGCAGTGTTCAAGATACGCAGTATTTT. This gives the protein CASSVQDTQYF.

The chain recombines TRBV6-5 with TRBJ1-2; D not certain. Looked up from germline, CDR1 is MNHEY and CDR2 is SVGAGI. V was trimmed by 6 bases and J by 1 base, leaving 12 bases between them. The CDR3 has 14 amino acids. The chain's CDR3 is CASRKGSRNYGYTF. CDR3 DNA: TGTGCCAGCAGGAAAGGTAGCCGTAACTATGGCTACACCTTC.

The chain links TRBV20-1 to TRBJ2-7, with 8 bases identical to TRBD1. From germline, CDR1 is DFQATT and CDR2 SNEGSKA (reference sequence). Germline trimming cut 7 bases from V and 6 bases from J; bases unmatched to any gene: 5. This CDR3 is built from 11 residues. DNA of the CDR3: TGCAGTGGACAGGGGCCCACCGAGCAGTACTTC. It specifies CSGQGPTEQYF.

The chain recombines TRBV4-2 with TRBJ2-3; perhaps TRBD2 as D (6 bases). The CDR3 length is 14 residues. Germline V gene sequence: CDR1 LGHNA, CDR2 YNFKEQ. The V end was cut by 4 bases, the J end by 6 bases, with 14 bases between. The CDR3 bases are TGTGCCAGCAGCCTCACTCGGCGGGGCGATACGCAGTATTTT. It yields the protein CASSLTRRGDTQYF.

The chain has TRBV4-3 and TRBJ1-5, with D unresolved. The CDR3 is 13 amino acids. Germline V gives CDR1 LGHNA, CDR2 YSLEER. V was pared by 4 bases and J by 5 bases, with 9 bases between. The CDR3 DNA follows: TGCGCCAGCAGCCGACAACAAGATCAGCCCCAGCATTTT. As protein: CASSRQQDQPQHF.

V is TRBV9 and J is TRBJ1-1; D is undetermined. This CDR3 is built from 12 residues. The germline gives CDR1 SGDLS, CDR2 YYNGEE. Trimming took 2 bases from V and 9 from J, leaving 11 bases between them. The CDR3 nucleotides read TGTGCCAGCAGCGTTGTAGTCTTACAAGCTTTCTTT. It encodes CASSVVVLQAFF.

V and J are TRBV7-6 and TRBJ2-2; tentatively, D is TRBD2 (5 bases). This CDR3 is built from 14 residues. Germline V gene data show CDR1 as SGHVS and CDR2 as FNYEAQ. Trimming left V 5 bases short and J 6 bases short, with 13 bases between. CDR3 nucleotide sequence: TGTGCCAGCAGCCTCCGAGGAGCGGCCGGGGAGCTGTTTTTT. Amino acid sequence: CASSLRGAAGELFF.

This chain connects TRBV28 to TRBJ2-3; no firm D call. Between the trimmed V and J ends, which lost 6 bases and 2 bases, there was a span of 6 bases. The CDR3 has 12 amino acids. CDR1 MDHEN and CDR2 SYDVKM come from the germline V gene. CDR3 amino acids: CASSPFTDTQYF. The CDR3, as DNA: TGTGCCAGCAGCCCTTTCACAGATACGCAGTATTTT.

The V gene is TRBV7-3, the J gene TRBJ2-2, with a tentative D call TRBD1 (6 bases). The CDR3 is 14 amino acids. Germline V CDR1 and CDR2: SGHTA, FQGTGA. Trimming pared 8 bases from V and 1 base from J, leaving 11 bases between. CDR3 DNA: TGTGCCAGCGGGCAGGGGAGGAACACCGGGGAGCTGTTTTTT. The encoded protein is CASGQGRNTGELFF.

CDR3 coding DNA: TGTGCCAGCTCCCTACGGAGGACTAGCGGGAGGGGAGATACGCAGTATTTT. Translating gives CASSLRRTSGRGDTQYF. This rearrangement joins TRBV7-8 to TRBJ2-3; 15 bases are shared with TRBD2. Germline assignment: CDR1 SGHVS and CDR2 FQNEAQ. Trimming cost V 8 bases and J 5 bases; bases outside gene matches: 11. The CDR3 contains 17 residues.

The J gene is TRBJ2-3, the V gene TRBV24-1, with TRBD1 as a possible D gene (8 bases). Deletions cut 5 bases from V and 3 bases from J, with 14 bases between. Germline CDR1 is KGHDR and CDR2 is SFDVKD. The CDR3 is made up of 15 amino acids. CDR3 nucleotide sequence: TGTGCCACCAGTGGTACAGGGGGGGGGACAGATACGCAGTATTTT. Its protein is CATSGTGGGTDTQYF.

The J gene is TRBJ2-3, the V gene TRBV27, with 8 bases identical to TRBD2. This CDR3 region has 14 residues. Losses at the gene ends were 9 bases for V and 5 bases for J; bases not matched to a gene: 10. Germline CDR1 is MNHEY and CDR2 is SMNVEV (reference sequence). The CDR3 region has the DNA TGTGCCAGTGGTAGTCCTAGCGGGTTAGATACGCAGTATTTT. Its translation: CASGSPSGLDTQYF.

This clone has a handful of counts. The CDR3 protein is CASSLGTGVTGEQYF. The CDR3 DNA follows: TGCGCCAGCAGCCTAGGGACAGGGGTGACGGGCGAGCAGTACTTC. The chain links TRBV5-1 to TRBJ2-7; TRBD1 matches at 10 bases. Germline CDR1 and CDR2: SGHRS and YFSETQ. Trimming cost V 4 bases and J 6 bases; bases outside gene matches: 10. The CDR3 consists of 15 residues.

This chain links TRBV7-2 with TRBJ1-1; 9 bases fit TRBD1. Unmatched junction bases numbered 7, after V lost 4 bases and J lost 4 bases. This CDR3 contains 15 residues. Germline CDR1 and CDR2: SGHTA and FQGNSA. The CDR3 here is CASSSVSTGGTEAFF. CDR3 DNA: TGTGCCAGCAGCTCCGTCTCGACAGGGGGCACTGAAGCTTTCTTT.

This clone has just one count. The chain uses TRBV5-1 and TRBJ2-7; 11 bases align to TRBD2. Germline CDR1 SGHRS, CDR2 YFSETQ. The CDR3 runs 16 residues. V lost 2 bases and J lost 6; bases outside the gene matches: 10. The CDR3 is CASSLVLAGGGGEQYF. For the CDR3, the DNA is TGCGCCAGCAGCTTAGTGCTAGCGGGAGGTGGAGGCGAGCAGTACTTC.

This chain connects TRBV19 to TRBJ2-7, with 15 bases matching TRBD2. V shed 1 base and J 1 base; nucleotides not matched to a gene: 5. This CDR3 comprises 18 residues. The V gene's germline CDR1 is LNHDA and CDR2 SQIVND (reference sequence). CDR3 in DNA: TGTGCCAGTAGTATAGCGGGACTAGCGGGGGGATCATCCTACGAGCAGTACTTC. Translation gives CASSIAGLAGGSSYEQYF.

V is TRBV6-6 and J is TRBJ1-1; D ambiguous. The V end was cut by 1 base, the J end by 0 bases, with 9 bases between. Germline CDR1 MNHNY, CDR2 SVGAGI (reference sequence). The CDR3 loop spans 15 amino acids. The DNA of the CDR3 is TGTGCCAGCAGTTACTGGGCTGACATGAACACTGAAGCTTTCTTT. It codes for CASSYWADMNTEAFF.

This chain joins TRBV7-8 and TRBJ2-5; 9 nucleotides line up with TRBD1. CDR1 is SGHVS and CDR2 is FQNEAQ in the germline V gene. The CDR3 has 16 amino acids. J gave up 3 bases and V 1 base, and 6 bases lay outside the gene matches. In nucleotides, the CDR3 is TGTGCCAGCAGCTTAGTAGGGACAGGGCTTAAAGAGACCCAGTACTTC. Translated: CASSLVGTGLKETQYF.

Only one count was recorded for this clone. The chain employs TRBV6-6 and TRBJ1-1; a possible D gene is TRBD1 (5 bases). The CDR3 loop spans 12 amino acids. Germline V gene lookup returns CDR1 MNHNY and CDR2 SVGAGI (reference sequence). V dropped 6 bases and J dropped 3 bases, with 8 bases sitting between them. DNA of the CDR3: TGTGCCAGCAGGGAGGGGTACACTGAAGCTTTCTTT. Its protein is CASREGYTEAFF.

The chain joins TRBV9 to TRBJ2-7; no reliable D call. Germline assignment: CDR1 SGDLS and CDR2 YYNGEE. The CDR3 length is 16 residues. With 4 bases removed from V and 3 bases from J, the gap between germline ends came to 20 bases. The chain's CDR3 is CASSPSIGSPHYEQYF. CDR3 DNA sequence: TGTGCCAGCAGCCCAAGTATCGGGTCTCCACACTACGAGCAGTACTTC.